This entry concerns a single T cell receptor (beta chain). Its antigen remains unidentified. This sample is part of a study of Ad26.COV2.S vaccination and SARS-CoV-2 variants. Findings of the study overall: Marked by substantial breadth, spike-specific CD8+ and CD4+ T cell responses were reportedly seen after vaccination. Spike-specific TCR breadth ran higher among vaccine recipients than placebo recipients.

Treatment reported: around 19 received Ad26.COV2.S at low or high dose, single or two shots; roughly five received placebo; per-sample allocation not given. On day 63 after the first injection, vaccine and placebo recipients gave samples. In the vaccine, an Ad26 vector expressed the SARS-CoV-2 spike of the Wuhan strain. Profiling relied on immunoSEQ multiplex PCR, and the TCRdb table lists in-frame clones only, not all of them. The sample carries fewer than 900,000 clones, 89% recorded once. V lost 3 bases and J lost 10, with 13 bases in between. There are 14 residues in the CDR3. From germline, CDR1 is SNHLY and CDR2 FYNNEI.

The receptor comes from a person aged 18-65 years who received the Ad26.COV2.S COVID-19 vaccine or a placebo. This chain joins TRBV2 and TRBJ1-6, with a weak D call TRBD1 (5 bases). The material sequenced was peripheral blood, taken in a trial of Ad26.COV2.S vaccine versus placebo. This CDR3 reads CASSDRGDRSPLHF. The CDR3 DNA follows: TGTGCCAGCAGTGACCGAGGGGACCGATCACCCCTCCACTTT.